A selection of T cell receptor beta chains follows, all from one sample in a study of blood T cells in healthy people across ages. TCRdb reprocessed the 5' RACE reads with MiXCR, giving one entry per CDR3 protein. Here the sample spans 800,000 to 950,000 distinct CDR3 sequences, about 34% being singletons. The sample consisted of blood. These receptors came from a man aged 18 to 30 in good health. CDR3s include the opening cysteine and the closing phenylalanine or tryptophan. Fields, in order: clone size, J gene, V gene, D gene, CDR3 protein, CDR3 DNA. The D gene is left open where the match is weak. Expanded clones are given a class, and other clones once, few, many or no size at all.

.,TRBJ1-3,TRBV28,TRBD1,CASSPPDREKGNTIYF,TGTGCCAGCAGTCCCCCGGACAGGGAGAAAGGAAACACCATATATTTT
many,TRBJ1-2,TRBV5-1,.,CASSANTGNYGYTF,TGCGCCAGCAGCGCGAATACAGGGAACTATGGCTACACCTTC
few,TRBJ1-2,TRBV20-1,TRBD1,CSARELQGGYGYTF,TGCAGTGCTAGAGAATTGCAGGGGGGCTATGGCTACACCTTC
.,TRBJ2-6,TRBV5-1,.,CASSQIPQGSGANVLTF,TGCGCCAGCAGCCAGATACCACAGGGTTCTGGGGCCAACGTCCTGACTTTC
few,TRBJ2-2,TRBV20-1,TRBD1,CSARGQGSGELFF,TGCAGTGCTAGAGGACAGGGTAGTGGGGAGCTGTTTTTT
.,TRBJ1-5,TRBV12-3/TRBV12-4,.,CASINRADQPRHF,TGTGCCAGCATCAACAGGGCGGACCAGCCCCGGCATTTT
few,TRBJ1-1,TRBV6-5,TRBD1,CASGPGQPNTEAFF,TGTGCCAGCGGTCCGGGACAGCCGAACACTGAAGCTTTCTTT
many,TRBJ1-2,TRBV4-2,.,CASSPTGPYGYTF,TGTGCCAGCAGCCCAACGGGGCCCTATGGCTACACCTTC
medium-sized,TRBJ1-1,TRBV9,TRBD1,CASSEGTGSNTEAFF,TGTGCCAGCAGCGAGGGGACAGGTTCGAACACTGAAGCTTTCTTT
few,TRBJ1-2,TRBV12-3/TRBV12-4,.,CASSLRGGHGYTF,TGTGCCAGCAGTTTAAGGGGGGGACATGGCTACACCTTC
.,TRBJ2-2,TRBV9,.,CASSPRRDTYGELFF,TGTGCCAGCAGCCCTAGAAGGGATACTTACGGGGAGCTGTTTTTT
.,TRBJ1-3,TRBV7-2,.,CASSGQGKESGNTIYF,TGTGCCAGCAGCGGGCAGGGGAAGGAATCTGGAAACACCATATATTTT
.,TRBJ1-1,TRBV4-3,TRBD1,CASSPRDRGVAFF,TGCGCCAGCAGCCCTCGGGACAGGGGCGTCGCTTTCTTT
.,TRBJ2-1,TRBV29-1,.,CSVESTGYNEQFF,TGCAGCGTTGAATCTACAGGGTACAATGAGCAGTTCTTC
many,TRBJ2-6,TRBV9,.,CASSVWGSGANVLTF,TGTGCCAGCAGCGTATGGGGTTCTGGGGCCAACGTCCTGACTTTC
.,TRBJ2-1,TRBV28,.,CASSPGGLTGEFNEQFF,TGTGCCAGCAGTCCAGGGGGACTAACGGGAGAATTCAATGAGCAGTTCTTC
few,TRBJ1-4,TRBV30,.,CAWSEALGDEKLFF,TGTGCCTGGAGTGAGGCCCTGGGGGATGAGAAACTGTTTTTT
few,TRBJ2-5,TRBV11-2,TRBD2,CASSLVPSGGRETQYF,TGTGCCAGCAGCTTAGTCCCTAGCGGGGGTAGGGAGACCCAGTACTTC
many,TRBJ2-5,TRBV5-1,TRBD2,CASSLRTSGGKETQYF,TGCGCCAGCAGCTTAAGGACTAGCGGGGGAAAAGAGACCCAGTACTTC
few,TRBJ2-1,TRBV29-1,TRBD1,CSLRDSDYNEQFF,TGCAGCCTTCGGGACAGTGACTACAATGAGCAGTTCTTC
few,TRBJ1-4,TRBV12-3/TRBV12-4,TRBD1,CASSGPGQKNEKLFF,TGTGCCAGCAGTGGACCGGGACAGAAGAATGAAAAACTGTTTTTT
.,TRBJ2-1,TRBV29-1,TRBD1,CSLKAPGQGAGEQFF,TGCAGCCTGAAAGCTCCGGGACAGGGGGCTGGTGAGCAGTTCTTC
.,TRBJ1-2,TRBV27,.,CARSLRESDYGYTF,TGTGCCCGCAGTCTCAGGGAATCCGACTATGGCTACACCTTC
few,TRBJ2-7,TRBV6-6,.,CASSYSGGLGYEQYF,TGTGCCAGCAGTTACAGTGGGGGGCTTGGGTACGAGCAGTACTTC
few,TRBJ1-1,TRBV2,.,CASRGGEVKMNTEAFF,TGTGCCAGCAGGGGAGGAGAAGTTAAAATGAACACTGAAGCTTTCTTT
.,TRBJ1-2,TRBV7-2,.,CASSLGGGSNYGYTF,TGTGCCAGCAGCTTAGGGGGGGGCAGTAACTATGGCTACACCTTC
.,TRBJ1-6,TRBV12-3/TRBV12-4,.,CASTGRGNSPLHF,TGTGCCAGCACCGGACGGGGAAATTCACCCCTCCACTTT
few,TRBJ2-5,TRBV10-3,.,CAISNRGGGETQYF,TGTGCCATCAGCAACAGGGGCGGGGGAGAGACCCAGTACTTC
.,TRBJ2-2,TRBV12-3/TRBV12-4,.,CASSVGYANLELFF,TGTGCCAGCAGTGTAGGATACGCAAACCTCGAGCTGTTTTTT
few,TRBJ1-2,TRBV6-6,.,CASSPISLQGYTF,TGTGCCAGCAGCCCGATCAGCCTCCAGGGCTACACCTTC
.,TRBJ2-5,TRBV12-3/TRBV12-4,.,CASSVQGLQETQYF,TGTGCCAGCAGTGTACAAGGTCTGCAAGAGACCCAGTACTTC
.,TRBJ1-1,TRBV19,.,CASSINKQNTEAFF,TGTGCCAGTAGTATCAACAAACAGAACACTGAAGCTTTCTTT
many,TRBJ2-5,TRBV7-2,TRBD2,CASSVSSGGQETQYF,TGTGCCAGCAGCGTATCTAGCGGGGGCCAAGAGACCCAGTACTTC
.,TRBJ2-7,TRBV6-5,.,CARSRTPSDEQYF,TGTGCCCGCAGCCGTACACCCAGCGACGAGCAGTACTTC
.,TRBJ2-1,TRBV14,TRBD2,CASSRSGGLYNEQFF,TGTGCCAGCAGCCGCAGCGGGGGCCTGTACAATGAGCAGTTCTTC
.,TRBJ1-1,TRBV4-2,.,CASSQDGQGEAFF,TGTGCCAGCAGCCAAGATGGTCAGGGAGAAGCTTTCTTT
many,TRBJ2-7,TRBV30,.,CAWSVQGRSYEQYF,TGTGCCTGGAGTGTACAGGGACGGAGCTACGAGCAGTACTTC
few,TRBJ1-2,TRBV6-5,.,CASSLEREINYGYTF,TGTGCCAGCAGTTTAGAGAGAGAGATCAACTATGGCTACACCTTC
.,TRBJ2-1,TRBV10-3,.,CAISESMSGGTYNEQFF,TGTGCCATCAGTGAGTCGATGTCCGGGGGAACCTACAATGAGCAGTTCTTC
few,TRBJ2-2,TRBV2,.,CASRLEGTGELFF,TGTGCCAGCAGGTTGGAGGGGACCGGGGAGCTGTTTTTT
.,TRBJ1-5,TRBV20-1,.,CSAREPGEGNQPQHF,TGCAGTGCTAGGGAACCAGGGGAAGGGAATCAGCCCCAGCATTTT
once,TRBJ1-2,TRBV20-1,TRBD1,CSASPTGSLYGYTF,TGCAGTGCTAGCCCGACAGGGAGTTTATATGGCTACACCTTC
few,TRBJ1-6,TRBV7-6,.,CASSLGSGRNSPLHF,TGTGCCAGCAGCTTAGGGAGCGGCCGAAATTCACCCCTCCACTTT
.,TRBJ2-3,TRBV12-5,.,CASGLPLRGSTDTQYF,TGTGCTAGTGGTCTCCCTTTGAGGGGAAGCACAGATACGCAGTATTTT
.,TRBJ2-3,TRBV28,.,CTSRGAIHGTDTQYF,TGTACCAGCAGGGGGGCCATCCACGGCACAGATACGCAGTATTTT
many,TRBJ2-5,TRBV6-5,.,CASSYSLGETQYF,TGTGCCAGCAGTTACTCCCTGGGAGAGACCCAGTACTTC
.,TRBJ1-5,TRBV27,TRBD1,CASSLGGTGGFLGNQPQHF,TGTGCCAGCAGTTTGGGAGGGACAGGGGGCTTTCTGGGCAATCAGCCCCAGCATTTT
.,TRBJ1-2,TRBV7-2,.,CANSLMAGEDYGYTF,TGTGCCAACAGCTTAATGGCAGGGGAAGACTATGGCTACACCTTC
.,TRBJ2-5,TRBV24-1,.,CATSDSDSQETQYF,TGTGCCACCAGTGATTCGGACAGTCAAGAGACCCAGTACTTC
.,TRBJ2-7,TRBV19,.,CASRRGNSYEQYF,TGTGCCAGTCGGAGGGGGAACTCCTACGAGCAGTACTTC
.,TRBJ1-2,TRBV5-8,.,CASSLSRGGGHTF,TGTGCCAGCAGCTTGTCCAGGGGTGGCGGCCACACCTTC
.,TRBJ1-1,TRBV7-9,.,CASSVGQGTEAFF,TGTGCCAGCAGCGTAGGTCAGGGCACTGAAGCTTTCTTT
.,TRBJ2-7,TRBV6-5,.,CASSYGQPYNEQYF,TGTGCCAGCAGTTACGGACAGCCCTACAATGAGCAGTACTTC
.,TRBJ2-7,TRBV6-6,TRBD1,CASSSRQGNYEQYF,TGTGCCAGCAGTTCACGACAGGGAAACTACGAGCAGTACTTC
once,TRBJ1-2,TRBV6-4,TRBD1,CASRDRADRPGYGYTF,TGTGCCAGCAGAGACCGCGCGGACAGGCCGGGCTATGGCTACACCTTC
once,TRBJ1-1,TRBV7-8,.,CASRRGGDYMNTEAFF,TGTGCCAGCCGACGGGGAGGGGACTACATGAACACTGAAGCTTTCTTT
once,TRBJ1-1,TRBV12-3/TRBV12-4,.,CASRPTQERPEAFF,TGTGCCAGCAGACCCACCCAGGAGAGGCCTGAAGCTTTCTTT
few,TRBJ1-5,TRBV7-6,.,CASSFAPPLYSNQPQHF,TGTGCCAGCAGCTTCGCACCTCCTTTATATAGCAATCAGCCCCAGCATTTT
few,TRBJ2-7,TRBV3-1,.,CASSQGAENEQYF,TGTGCCAGCAGCCAAGGGGCTGAAAACGAGCAGTACTTC